The 15 T cell receptor beta chains given below trace back to one sample, sequenced in a study of blood T cell repertoires in COVID-19. This table comes from immunoSEQ multiplex PCR, and its TCRdb copy is limited to in-frame clones, with some not included. The sample has fewer than 80,000 clones; about nine tenths are singletons. The specimen was peripheral blood. All receptors derive from a human donor in a cohort sampled during active COVID-19.

The rearrangement uses TRBV4-1 and TRBJ2-7; 11 bases fit TRBD1. The CDR3 has 15 amino acids. Germline V CDR1 and CDR2: MGHRA, YSYEKL. The junction had 3 bases not matched to a gene; V was cut back by 1 base and J by 4 bases. The DNA of the CDR3 is TGCGCCAGCAGCCAAGCCCGGGACAGGGGGTACGAGCAGTACTTC. Encoded protein: CASSQARDRGYEQYF.

V gene TRBV19 combines with J gene TRBJ1-1; D perhaps matches TRBD1 (5 bases). Germline assignment: CDR1 LNHDA and CDR2 SQIVND (reference sequence). Trimming pared 5 bases from V and 4 bases from J, leaving 14 bases between. The CDR3 has 14 residues. The CDR3 loop is CASSPGGGVTEAFF. Written as DNA, the CDR3 is TGTGCCAGTAGTCCTGGCGGGGGTGTCACTGAAGCTTTCTTT.

V usage is TRBV7-8 and J usage is TRBJ1-3, with D possibly being TRBD1 (5 bases). The CDR3 length is 15 residues. Germline CDR1 SGHVS, CDR2 FQNEAQ. V was clipped by 1 base and J by 4 bases, with 11 bases between them. The CDR3 sequence: CASSLEVTVGNTIYF. The CDR3 nucleotides read TGTGCCAGCAGCTTAGAAGTGACAGTCGGAAACACCATATATTTT.

V gene TRBV5-1 combines with J gene TRBJ1-1; a possible D gene is TRBD1 (5 bases). CDR3 length: 13 residues. Trimming left V 4 bases short and J 2 bases short, with 9 bases between. Per the germline V gene, CDR1 is SGHRS and CDR2 is YFSETQ. The CDR3 coding sequence is TGCGCCAGCAGCGGCGACAGAAACACTGAAGCTTTCTTT. It codes for CASSGDRNTEAFF.

This clone has more than one count but fewer than ten. The chain employs TRBV10-3 and TRBJ2-1, with D tentatively TRBD2 (6 bases). The CDR3 spans 16 residues. V gave up 3 bases and J gave up 0 bases, with 12 bases separating them. Germline-derived CDR1 and CDR2 are ENHRY and SYGVKD. This chain's CDR3 is CAISERTKSSYNEQFF. The CDR3 nucleotides read TGTGCCATCAGTGAACGGACTAAGAGCTCCTACAATGAGCAGTTCTTC.

V gene TRBV9 combines with J gene TRBJ2-3, with 8 bases lining up with TRBD1. The germline gives CDR1 SGDLS, CDR2 YYNGEE. Trimming took 2 bases from V and 6 from J; bases not matched to a gene: 8. The CDR3 sequence is 15 residues long. CDR3 protein: CASSVRTGQGDTQYF. DNA of the CDR3: TGTGCCAGCAGCGTTAGGACAGGGCAAGGGGATACGCAGTATTTT.

The V gene is TRBV7-6, the J gene TRBJ2-1; D remains ambiguous. CDR3 size: 15 residues. The germline gives CDR1 SGHVS, CDR2 FNYEAQ. Trimming left V 5 bases short and J 0 bases short, with 11 bases between. CDR3 loop: CASSTDKSSYNEQFF. The CDR3 DNA reads TGTGCCAGCAGCACAGACAAGAGCTCCTACAATGAGCAGTTCTTC.

V is TRBV7-8 and J is TRBJ1-2; D is possibly TRBD1 (6 bases). The germline V gene encodes CDR1 SGHVS and CDR2 FQNEAQ. The CDR3 sequence is 15 residues long. Trimming cost V 5 bases and J 0 bases, with 13 bases left between them. As DNA, the CDR3 is TGTGCCAGCAGCCGAGGACAGAGTTCTAACTATGGCTACACCTTC. The encoded protein is CASSRGQSSNYGYTF. Based on the CDR3 plus reference TRBV7-8 and TRBJ1-2, the full variable domain is GAGVSQSPRYKVAKRGQDVALRCDPISGHVSLFWYQQALGQGPEFLTYFQNEAQLDKSGLPSDRFFAERPEGSVSTLKIQRTQQEDSAVYLCASSRGQSSNYGYTFGSGTRLTVV.

This chain uses TRBV11-3 with TRBJ2-5, with 13 bases lining up with TRBD2. V shed 5 bases and J 7 bases; nucleotides not matched to a gene: 13. The germline CDR1 and CDR2 sequences are SGHNT and YENEEA. The CDR3 has 17 amino acids. The CDR3 region has the DNA TGTGCCAGCAGCAGCTTAGGGCCCTGGACTAGCGGGGGGACCCAGTACTTC. It encodes CASSSLGPWTSGGTQYF.

This rearrangement joins TRBV7-8 to TRBJ2-5, with TRBD2 matching over 9 bases. J lost 14 bases, V lost 3 bases, and 10 bases had no gene match. Germline-derived CDR1 and CDR2 are SGHVS and FQNEAQ. CDR3 length: 13 amino acids. As DNA, the CDR3 is TGTGCCAGCAGCTTGGGGTCTAGCGGGACTGGATACTTC. Its translation is CASSLGSSGTGYF.

The V gene is TRBV5-1, the J gene TRBJ2-7; TRBD2 is a possible D gene (6 bases). The germline gives CDR1 SGHRS, CDR2 YFSETQ. The CDR3 length is 15 residues. Between the trimmed V and J ends, which lost 0 bases and 6 bases, there was a span of 16 bases. CDR3 region: CASSLVAGFTGEQYF. For the CDR3, the DNA is TGCGCCAGCAGCTTGGTGGCGGGGTTCACGGGCGAGCAGTACTTC.

This clone was picked up one time. CDR3 sequence (DNA): TGTGCCAGTAGACGCGTAGCGGGAGGGAGCACAGATACGCAGTATTTT. It yields the protein CASRRVAGGSTDTQYF. The genes are TRBV19 and TRBJ2-3, with 11 positions matching TRBD2. This CDR3 has 16 residues. Losses at the gene ends were 6 bases for V and 0 bases for J; bases not matched to a gene: 5. Germline assignment: CDR1 LNHDA and CDR2 SQIVND (reference sequence).

The CDR3 here is CASSPDRVNYEQYF. DNA of the CDR3: TGTGCCAGCAGCCCGGACAGGGTAAACTACGAGCAGTACTTC. This chain connects TRBV7-2 to TRBJ2-7; 8 bases agree with TRBD1. The CDR3 extends over 14 amino acids. V lost 5 bases to trimming and J lost 3 bases; unmatched junction nucleotides: 6. The germline V gene has CDR1 SGHTA and CDR2 FQGNSA.

The chain joins TRBV4-3 to TRBJ2-1; TRBD1 matches 9 bases. Per germline, CDR1 LGHNA and CDR2 YSLEER. J was trimmed by 1 base and V by 8 bases; bases with no gene match: 9. The CDR3 length is 16 residues. CDR3: CASGRDRDISYNEQFF. As DNA, the CDR3 is TGCGCCAGCGGCCGGGACAGGGATATATCCTACAATGAGCAGTTCTTC.

The rearrangement joins TRBV19 to TRBJ1-5, with 7 positions matching TRBD1. The CDR3 totals 13 residues. Trimming took 9 bases from V and 6 from J; bases not matched to a gene: 8. Germline assignment: CDR1 LNHDA and CDR2 SQIVND (reference sequence). The CDR3 DNA sequence: TGTGCCAGCCGACAGGGCAGGGGTCAGCCCCAGCATTTT. Its translation is CASRQGRGQPQHF.